These 17 T cell receptor beta chains originate from one sample sequenced in a study of T cells after yellow fever vaccination. TCRdb called the 5' RACE reads again in MiXCR, with one record for every CDR3 protein. This sample has 450,000 to 600,000 distinct CDR3 sequences; roughly 14% occur once, and the top ten carry roughly an eighth. This specimen consisted of PBMCs, obtained on the day of the yellow fever booster vaccination. These receptors were collected from a man aged 25-45 years who received the YFV17D yellow fever vaccine.

This chain's CDR3 is CASSLTGSRNQPQHF. The CDR3 DNA reads TGTGCCAGCAGCCTTACAGGGTCTCGGAATCAGCCCCAGCATTTT. The rearrangement links TRBV12-3 or TRBV12-4 to TRBJ1-5; D possibly corresponds to TRBD1 (6 bases). The CDR3 contains 15 residues. V shed 6 bases and J shed 4 bases, with 16 bases lying between them.

There are a few counts of this clonotype. J is TRBJ2-5 and V is TRBV10-1, with no clear D. The CDR3 is 13 residues long. Looked up from germline, CDR1 is WNHNN and CDR2 is SYGVQD (reference sequence). Trimming removed 6 bases from V and 5 bases from J, with 13 bases in between. The CDR3 DNA sequence: TGCGCCAGCAGCTGGGCCAACGGGGAGACCCAGTACTTC. Its translation is CASSWANGETQYF.

This clonotype was seen a handful of times. The rearrangement joins TRBV21-1 to TRBJ2-7; TRBD1 is the table's D call and was not checked against the DNA. TRBV21-1 is marked as a pseudogene. This CDR3 has 17 residues. CDR3 in DNA: TGTGCCAGGAGCGAAGGGACAGGGGGCGAGGGATACTACGAGCAGTACTTC. Residues: CARSEGTGGEGYYEQYF.

The table lists this clonotype with a few counts. This sequence joins TRBV27 and TRBJ2-3; the D call may be TRBD1 or TRBD2 (5 bases each). The CDR3 sequence is 13 residues long. Germline CDR1 MNHEY, CDR2 SMNVEV (reference sequence). DNA for the CDR3: TGTACAACCGGGGCAGCGCTCACAGATACGCAGTATTTT. This gives the protein CTTGAALTDTQYF.

The rearrangement links TRBV11-1 to TRBJ1-4; TRBD1 is a possible D gene (5 bases). V lost 4 bases, J lost 8 bases, and 17 bases lay in between. Germline CDR1 SGHAT, CDR2 FQDESV (reference sequence). The CDR3 has 15 residues. The CDR3 loop is CASSSRLGEEEKLFF. In DNA form, the CDR3 reads TGTGCCAGCAGCTCCCGATTGGGGGAGGAGGAAAAACTGTTTTTT.

The chain uses TRBV20-1 and TRBJ2-3; TRBD1 is a possible D gene (6 bases). This CDR3 is built from 16 residues. V gave up 3 bases and J gave up 2 bases, with 18 bases separating them. From germline, CDR1 is DFQATT and CDR2 SNEGSKA (reference sequence). The CDR3 protein is CSARDPGTTNTDTQYF. The DNA for the CDR3 is TGCAGTGCTAGGGACCCCGGGACAACTAACACAGATACGCAGTATTTT.

In DNA, the CDR3 is TGTGCCAGCAGCTTAGGATCGGCGGGACCTTCCTACAATGAGCAGTTCTTC. The encoded protein is CASSLGSAGPSYNEQFF. This chain uses TRBV7-2 with TRBJ2-1; tentative D call: TRBD2 (6 bases). Looked up from germline, CDR1 is SGHTA and CDR2 is FQGNSA. The CDR3 is 17 amino acids. V lost 1 base and J 1 base, leaving 14 bases between the germline ends.

J is TRBJ2-7 and V is TRBV7-2; TRBD2 agrees at 7 bases. Per the germline V gene, CDR1 is SGHTA and CDR2 is FQGNSA. With V trimmed by 4 bases and J by 6 bases, 9 bases remained unmatched. There are 14 residues in the CDR3. This chain's CDR3 is CASSSRLALGEQYF. CDR3 sequence (DNA): TGTGCCAGCAGCTCCCGACTAGCTCTGGGCGAGCAGTACTTC.

This clonotype was seen a few times. V usage is TRBV6-2 or TRBV6-3 and J usage is TRBJ2-7; 8 nucleotides align to TRBD1. CDR1 is MNHEY, CDR2 SVGEGT, per germline. J lost 5 bases, V lost 6 bases, and 12 bases had no gene match. The CDR3 covers 15 residues. The DNA for the CDR3 is TGTGCCAGCAGACCCCACGGACAGGGAGGAGACGAGCAGTACTTC. Its translation is CASRPHGQGGDEQYF.

This clonotype was detected only a few times. The chain uses TRBV5-1 and TRBJ1-2; 7 nucleotides align to TRBD1. The J segment lost 5 bases and the V segment lost 4 bases, leaving 5 bases of the junction unmatched. This CDR3 is 13 amino acids long. Germline-derived CDR1 and CDR2 are SGHRS and YFSETQ. The CDR3 spells CASSEGGQYGYTF. CDR3 in DNA: TGCGCCAGCAGCGAAGGGGGCCAGTATGGCTACACCTTC.

This clonotype has more than one count but fewer than ten. This chain links TRBV18 with TRBJ1-4, with 9 bases that match TRBD1. This CDR3 contains 14 residues. V shed 4 bases and J 5 bases; nucleotides not matched to a gene: 2. Germline assignment: CDR1 KGHSH and CDR2 LQKENI. The CDR3 coding sequence is TGTGCCAGCTCACGTGGACAGGGGAATGAAAAACTGTTTTTT. This codes for CASSRGQGNEKLFF.

Concerning this clonotype: The germline gene is not matched at one end of the junction; a read error may be the cause. The chain combines TRBV7-7 with TRBJ2-2; the D is unclear. Looked up from germline, CDR1 is SSHAT and CDR2 is FNYEAQ (reference sequence). This CDR3 is built from 12 residues. As DNA, the CDR3 is TGTGCTAGCAGCTATGACACCGGGGAGCTGTTTTTT. Translation: CASSYDTGELFF.

The gene calls are TRBV5-1 and TRBJ2-7, with TRBD1 matching 8 bases. Germline loops: CDR1 SGHRS, CDR2 YFSETQ. This CDR3 spans 16 amino acids. V lost 4 bases, J lost 5 bases, and 14 bases stayed unmatched. CDR3: CASSGDQGARPHEQYF. DNA of the CDR3: TGCGCCAGCAGCGGAGATCAGGGGGCGCGTCCCCACGAGCAGTACTTC.

This clonotype was counted between two and nine times. This chain links TRBV6-1 with TRBJ2-5; tentatively, D is TRBD2 (5 bases). The germline CDR1 and CDR2 sequences are MNHNS and SASEGT. V dropped 5 bases and J dropped 4 bases, with 17 bases sitting between them. The CDR3 extends over 15 amino acids. The CDR3 coding sequence is TGTGCCAGCAGTACCGGTGAGGGTTCGGGAGAGACCCAGTACTTC. Residues: CASSTGEGSGETQYF.

The V and J genes are TRBV12-3 or TRBV12-4 and TRBJ1-1; D uncertain. The CDR3 runs 14 residues. Trimming took off 2 bases at V and 6 bases at J, with 13 bases between the two ends. The CDR3 DNA follows: TGTGCCAGCAGTTTAACCCTAGCCCAACCTGAAGCTTTCTTT. Amino acids: CASSLTLAQPEAFF.

V gene TRBV5-1 combines with J gene TRBJ2-3; D is ambiguous. The CDR3 has 14 amino acids. Trimming shortened V by 0 bases and J by 5 bases, and 10 bases separated the two germline ends. Germline V gene sequence: CDR1 SGHRS, CDR2 YFSETQ. In DNA, the CDR3 is TGCGCCAGCAGCTTGGCCAACTTCGGAGATACGCAGTATTTT. Protein sequence: CASSLANFGDTQYF.

This clonotype was seen more than once but under ten times. This chain connects TRBV20-1 to TRBJ1-1; D call uncertain. The CDR3 is 12 residues long. V lost 0 bases and J lost 5, with 7 bases in between. Germline V gene sequence: CDR1 DFQATT, CDR2 SNEGSKA (reference sequence). This CDR3 is CSAREGFTEAFF. The CDR3 nucleotides are TGCAGTGCTAGAGAGGGTTTTACTGAAGCTTTCTTT.